Listed below are T cell receptor beta chains from one sample, sequenced in a study of radiotherapy plus CTLA-4 blockade in lung cancer. Method: immunoSEQ multiplex PCR; TCRdb's copy keeps in-frame clones and lacks some. Of 75,000 to 100,000 clones listed, about 90% are singletons. The sample in question was peripheral blood, obtained from a patient treated with radiotherapy plus ipilimumab. The receptors were gathered from a human donor with non-small cell lung cancer that progressed on radiotherapy plus ipilimumab. The CDR3 runs from the conserved cysteine through the conserved F or W. A D gene is named only where the DNA matches it firmly. Rows give clone size only sometimes, using once, few, many, or a class for an expanded clone.

abundance: few
j_gene: TRBJ2-7
v_gene: TRBV19
d_gene: TRBD2
CDR3nt: TGTGCCAGTAGCGATGGCAGCGGGAGGTTGCAGTACTTC
CDR3aa: CASSDGSGRLQYF

abundance: once
j_gene: TRBJ1-2
v_gene: TRBV2
d_gene: .
CDR3nt: TGTGCCAGCAGACGACCGTATGGCTACACCTTC
CDR3aa: CASRRPYGYTF

abundance: few
j_gene: TRBJ1-5
v_gene: TRBV15
d_gene: .
CDR3nt: TGTGCCACCAGCAGAGGGGGGAATCAGCCCCAGCATTTT
CDR3aa: CATSRGGNQPQHF

abundance: .
j_gene: TRBJ2-3
v_gene: TRBV5-1
d_gene: .
CDR3nt: TGCGCCAGCAGCCCCATGCCACGGGGCAGGGGAAGTCTGGCAGATACGCAGTATTTT
CDR3aa: CASSPMPRGRGSLADTQYF

abundance: .
j_gene: TRBJ2-1
v_gene: TRBV7-9
d_gene: TRBD2
CDR3nt: TGTGCCAGCAGCTTAAGAGCGGGAGTCAATGAGCAGTTCTTC
CDR3aa: CASSLRAGVNEQFF

abundance: .
j_gene: TRBJ2-5
v_gene: TRBV9
d_gene: TRBD2
CDR3nt: TGTGCCAGCAGCGGGGGGACTCTAGCGGGCTTAGAGACCCAGTACTTC
CDR3aa: CASSGGTLAGLETQYF

abundance: .
j_gene: TRBJ2-1
v_gene: TRBV7-9
d_gene: TRBD2
CDR3nt: TGTGCCAGCACCACGACTAGCGGGAGCGAAAATGAGCAGTTCTTC
CDR3aa: CASTTTSGSENEQFF

abundance: .
j_gene: TRBJ2-2
v_gene: TRBV7-3
d_gene: .
CDR3nt: TGTGCCAGCACAAATAAAATCGGGGAGCTGTTTTTT
CDR3aa: CASTNKIGELFF

abundance: .
j_gene: TRBJ2-5
v_gene: TRBV19
d_gene: TRBD1
CDR3nt: TGTGCCAGTAGTATAAAGATTCGGACAGGGAGTGGGGAGACCCAGTACTTC
CDR3aa: CASSIKIRTGSGETQYF

abundance: .
j_gene: TRBJ2-1
v_gene: TRBV5-4
d_gene: TRBD2
CDR3nt: TGTGCCAGCAGCCTGACTAGCGGGAGTTCGGATGAGCAGTTCTTC
CDR3aa: CASSLTSGSSDEQFF

abundance: .
j_gene: TRBJ2-5
v_gene: TRBV4-1
d_gene: .
CDR3nt: TGCGCCAGCAGCCAAGAAGGACAGTACCAAGAGACCCAGTACTTC
CDR3aa: CASSQEGQYQETQYF

abundance: few
j_gene: TRBJ1-3
v_gene: TRBV6-6
d_gene: .
CDR3nt: TGTGCCAGCAGACTAGGGTCGACGTCTGGAAACACCATATATTTT
CDR3aa: CASRLGSTSGNTIYF

abundance: .
j_gene: TRBJ1-3
v_gene: TRBV6-6
d_gene: .
CDR3nt: TGTGCCAGCAGACGAGATATTGGAAACACCATATATTTT
CDR3aa: CASRRDIGNTIYF

abundance: .
j_gene: TRBJ2-3
v_gene: TRBV29-1
d_gene: .
CDR3nt: TGCAGCGCCAGAAGCAGCACAGATACGCAGTATTTT
CDR3aa: CSARSSTDTQYF

abundance: .
j_gene: TRBJ1-1
v_gene: TRBV2
d_gene: .
CDR3nt: TGTGCCAGCAGTGAAGGAGAGGGGGTGGGAGCTTTCTTT
CDR3aa: CASSEGEGVGAFF

abundance: .
j_gene: TRBJ1-1
v_gene: TRBV5-1
d_gene: .
CDR3nt: TGCGCCAGCAGCACCCGGACAAGAACCGCTGAAGCTTTCTTT
CDR3aa: CASSTRTRTAEAFF

abundance: .
j_gene: TRBJ1-5
v_gene: TRBV4-1
d_gene: TRBD1
CDR3nt: TGCGCCAGCAGCCAAGAAGGAAGGACAGGGGTGGGCCCCCAGCATTTT
CDR3aa: CASSQEGRTGVGPQHF

abundance: .
j_gene: TRBJ2-7
v_gene: TRBV5-1
d_gene: .
CDR3nt: TGCGCCAGCAGCCCTAAGAACCTCGACGAGCAGTACTTC
CDR3aa: CASSPKNLDEQYF

abundance: .
j_gene: TRBJ2-3
v_gene: TRBV7-7
d_gene: TRBD2
CDR3nt: TGTGCTAGCAGCCCGGGACTAGGAGACACAGATACGCAGTATTTT
CDR3aa: CASSPGLGDTDTQYF

abundance: .
j_gene: TRBJ1-5
v_gene: TRBV5-1
d_gene: .
CDR3nt: TGCGCCAGCAGCTTGGATGGACAGCCCCAGCATTTT
CDR3aa: CASSLDGQPQHF

abundance: once
j_gene: TRBJ2-5
v_gene: TRBV5-1
d_gene: .
CDR3nt: TGCGCCAGCAGCTTGGAAGGTTATGAAGAGACCCAGTACTTC
CDR3aa: CASSLEGYEETQYF

abundance: .
j_gene: TRBJ2-5
v_gene: TRBV5-1
d_gene: .
CDR3nt: TGCGCCAGCAGCTTGGGCCCCCAAGAGACCCAGTACTTC
CDR3aa: CASSLGPQETQYF

abundance: .
j_gene: TRBJ1-2
v_gene: TRBV30
d_gene: TRBD1
CDR3nt: TGTGCCTGGAGTTTTATCGACAGGGCAATCTATGGCTACACCTTC
CDR3aa: CAWSFIDRAIYGYTF

abundance: .
j_gene: TRBJ2-1
v_gene: TRBV7-9
d_gene: .
CDR3nt: TGTGCCAGCAGCTTAGCTGGCGGGGACTCCTACAATGAGCAGTTCTTC
CDR3aa: CASSLAGGDSYNEQFF

abundance: .
j_gene: TRBJ1-2
v_gene: TRBV27
d_gene: .
CDR3nt: TGTGCCAGCAGTTTTCTGGGGGGCTATGGCTACACCTTC
CDR3aa: CASSFLGGYGYTF

abundance: .
j_gene: TRBJ1-2
v_gene: TRBV6-5
d_gene: .
CDR3nt: TGTGCCAGCAGGCCCGGGGACCTCTATGGCTACACCTTC
CDR3aa: CASRPGDLYGYTF

abundance: .
j_gene: TRBJ2-3
v_gene: TRBV7-6
d_gene: .
CDR3nt: TGTGCCAGCAGCTTAGGCGGAGTCACAGATACGCAGTATTTT
CDR3aa: CASSLGGVTDTQYF

abundance: few
j_gene: TRBJ1-2
v_gene: TRBV7-9
d_gene: .
CDR3nt: TGTGCCAGCAGCTTAGCAGGGGACTATGGCTACACCTTC
CDR3aa: CASSLAGDYGYTF

abundance: .
j_gene: TRBJ1-1
v_gene: TRBV11-3
d_gene: TRBD1
CDR3nt: TGTGCCAGTGAATCTACAGGGGTGGGGACTGAAGCTTTCTTT
CDR3aa: CASESTGVGTEAFF

abundance: .
j_gene: TRBJ1-5
v_gene: TRBV27
d_gene: .
CDR3nt: TGTGCCAGCAGTCCCTCCGGTAGGGGCAATCAGCCCCAGCATTTT
CDR3aa: CASSPSGRGNQPQHF

abundance: few
j_gene: TRBJ1-2
v_gene: TRBV5-6
d_gene: .
CDR3nt: TGTGCCAGCAGCTTGACTAGGGATGGCTACACCTTC
CDR3aa: CASSLTRDGYTF

abundance: .
j_gene: TRBJ2-1
v_gene: TRBV19
d_gene: .
CDR3nt: TGTGCCAGTAGAACCCGGACGGCCTCCTACAATGAGCAGTTCTTC
CDR3aa: CASRTRTASYNEQFF

abundance: .
j_gene: TRBJ2-7
v_gene: TRBV18
d_gene: .
CDR3nt: TGTGCCAGCTCACCCCTCAGCGGAAACTACGAGCAGTACTTC
CDR3aa: CASSPLSGNYEQYF

abundance: .
j_gene: TRBJ2-7
v_gene: TRBV5-1
d_gene: .
CDR3nt: TGCGCCAGCAGCCCGGTTGGGGGGCAATACGAGCAGTACTTC
CDR3aa: CASSPVGGQYEQYF

abundance: .
j_gene: TRBJ2-7
v_gene: TRBV6-1
d_gene: TRBD2
CDR3nt: TGTGCCAGCTCGGGACTAGCGGACTACGAGCAGTACTTC
CDR3aa: CASSGLADYEQYF

abundance: once
j_gene: TRBJ2-7
v_gene: TRBV5-1
d_gene: TRBD2
CDR3nt: TGCGCCAGCAGTAGCGGGGCGAACTACGAGCAGTACTTC
CDR3aa: CASSSGANYEQYF

abundance: few
j_gene: TRBJ1-3
v_gene: TRBV6-1
d_gene: TRBD1
CDR3nt: TGTGCCAGCAGTGCCCAGACAGGGTTAGGAAACACCATATATTTT
CDR3aa: CASSAQTGLGNTIYF

abundance: .
j_gene: TRBJ1-2
v_gene: TRBV4-2
d_gene: TRBD1
CDR3nt: TGTGCCAGCAGTCCAGGACAGGCTAACTATGGCTACACCTTC
CDR3aa: CASSPGQANYGYTF

abundance: once
j_gene: TRBJ2-5
v_gene: TRBV5-1
d_gene: .
CDR3nt: TGCGCCAGCAGCTTGGACATATTAAAAGAGACCCAGTACTTC
CDR3aa: CASSLDILKETQYF

abundance: .
j_gene: TRBJ2-1
v_gene: TRBV4-2
d_gene: .
CDR3nt: TGTGCCAGCAGCCGGAGTGGCCAGACTATGGGCGGCTACAATGAGCAGTTCTTC
CDR3aa: CASSRSGQTMGGYNEQFF

abundance: .
j_gene: TRBJ2-3
v_gene: TRBV30
d_gene: .
CDR3nt: TGTGCCTGGAGTGTATCGGCTAACACAGATACGCAGTATTTT
CDR3aa: CAWSVSANTDTQYF

abundance: .
j_gene: TRBJ1-3
v_gene: TRBV6-1
d_gene: .
CDR3nt: TGTGCCAGCAGTGACCGAAGCTCTGGAAACACCATATATTTT
CDR3aa: CASSDRSSGNTIYF

abundance: .
j_gene: TRBJ2-1
v_gene: TRBV2
d_gene: .
CDR3nt: TGTGCCAGCAGTGTAAACTATAGGGGTGAGCAGTTCTTC
CDR3aa: CASSVNYRGEQFF

abundance: .
j_gene: TRBJ2-2
v_gene: TRBV5-6
d_gene: .
CDR3nt: TGTGCCAGCAGCTTTTCGGCGGGCGGGGAGCTGTTTTTT
CDR3aa: CASSFSAGGELFF

abundance: few
j_gene: TRBJ2-7
v_gene: TRBV18
d_gene: TRBD1
CDR3nt: TGTGCCAGCTCACCTGGGACAGGGGGTTCCTACGAGCAGTACTTC
CDR3aa: CASSPGTGGSYEQYF

abundance: .
j_gene: TRBJ1-3
v_gene: TRBV27
d_gene: .
CDR3nt: TGTGCCAGCAGTTTGGGGGGTATTTCTGGAAACACCATATATTTT
CDR3aa: CASSLGGISGNTIYF

abundance: once
j_gene: TRBJ1-2
v_gene: TRBV11-3
d_gene: TRBD1
CDR3nt: TGTGCCAGCAGCTTAACGGGGGGGACAGGTACAACCTTC
CDR3aa: CASSLTGGTGTTF

abundance: .
j_gene: TRBJ1-2
v_gene: TRBV6-1
d_gene: .
CDR3nt: TGTGCCAGCAGTCCCAGGACAGAACCTATGGGCGGCTACACCTTC
CDR3aa: CASSPRTEPMGGYTF

abundance: .
j_gene: TRBJ2-7
v_gene: TRBV4-1
d_gene: TRBD2
CDR3nt: TGCGCCAGCAGCCAAGGTAGCGGGAGCAGAAACTACGAGCAGTACTTC
CDR3aa: CASSQGSGSRNYEQYF

abundance: .
j_gene: TRBJ1-2
v_gene: TRBV9
d_gene: .
CDR3nt: TGTGCCAGCAGCATTACAGGAACCCAGGACTATGGCTACACCTTC
CDR3aa: CASSITGTQDYGYTF

abundance: .
j_gene: TRBJ2-7
v_gene: TRBV4-2
d_gene: TRBD2
CDR3nt: TGTGCCAGCAGCCAAGCGGGAGGAACCTACGAGCAGTACTTC
CDR3aa: CASSQAGGTYEQYF

abundance: .
j_gene: TRBJ2-1
v_gene: TRBV19
d_gene: .
CDR3nt: TGTGCCAGTAGTATGGTTTTCCCGAATGAGCAGTTCTTC
CDR3aa: CASSMVFPNEQFF

abundance: .
j_gene: TRBJ2-3
v_gene: TRBV2
d_gene: .
CDR3nt: TGTGCCAGCAGAGCGACACTTGACAGCACAGATACGCAGTATTTT
CDR3aa: CASRATLDSTDTQYF

abundance: once
j_gene: TRBJ1-1
v_gene: TRBV6-1
d_gene: TRBD1
CDR3nt: TGTGCCAGCAGCCGGGACAGGGACCACACTGAAGCTTTCTTT
CDR3aa: CASSRDRDHTEAFF

abundance: few
j_gene: TRBJ1-1
v_gene: TRBV5-1
d_gene: TRBD1
CDR3nt: TGCGCCAGCAGCTCGGGACAGGGGTTCGAAGCTTTCTTT
CDR3aa: CASSSGQGFEAFF

abundance: .
j_gene: TRBJ1-1
v_gene: TRBV7-3
d_gene: TRBD1
CDR3nt: TGTGCCAGCAGCTACGGGACAGGGGAAGCTTTCTTT
CDR3aa: CASSYGTGEAFF

abundance: .
j_gene: TRBJ1-1
v_gene: TRBV4-1
d_gene: .
CDR3nt: TGCGCCAGCAGCCAAGCAGGGCGGTTAAAGACTGAAGCTTTCTTT
CDR3aa: CASSQAGRLKTEAFF